The 14 T cell receptor beta chains below were found in one sample sequenced in a study of control samples from healthy donors and cancer patients. The table came from immunoSEQ multiplex PCR; TCRdb's copy has only in-frame clones and leaves some out. The sample lists roughly 50,000 clones, roughly 92% seen once, with 4% in the top ten. The material sequenced was blood. The receptors come from a man younger than 45 in good health.

This chain links TRBV19 with TRBJ2-2; perhaps TRBD2 as D (5 bases). CDR1 is LNHDA and CDR2 is SQIVND in the germline V gene (reference sequence). Trimming cost V 5 bases and J 2 bases, with 15 bases left between them. There are 16 residues in the CDR3. CDR3 DNA: TGTGCCAGTAGTGTCGGACTCGACCTAAACACCGGGGAGCTGTTTTTT. As protein: CASSVGLDLNTGELFF.

V gene TRBV11-2 combines with J gene TRBJ1-2, with D unclear. The CDR3 length is 11 residues. V lost 5 bases, J lost 4 bases, and 5 bases lay in between. Germline V gene sequence: CDR1 SGHAT, CDR2 FQNNGV. The CDR3: CASSRSYGYTF. In nucleotides, the CDR3 is TGTGCCAGCAGCCGCAGCTATGGCTACACCTTC.

The chain links TRBV27 to TRBJ2-7; D ambiguous. The CDR3 is 13 residues long. Trimming took off 0 bases at V and 3 bases at J, with 6 bases between the two ends. Germline CDR1 is MNHEY and CDR2 is SMNVEV (reference sequence). CDR3 DNA sequence: TGTGCCAGCAGTTTATCCCTATACTACGAGCAGTACTTC. Translation gives CASSLSLYYEQYF.

The chain joins TRBV29-1 to TRBJ1-2; 8 nucleotides agree with TRBD1. The germline V gene has CDR1 SQVTM and CDR2 ANQGSEA. This CDR3 is built from 12 residues. Trimming removed 7 bases from V and 4 bases from J; junction bases left unmatched: 5. The DNA of the CDR3 is TGCAGCGATTGGACAGGGAGCTATGGCTACACCTTC. It specifies CSDWTGSYGYTF. Full variable domain (rest looked up from reference TRBV29-1 and TRBJ1-2): SAVISQKPSRDICQRGTSLTIQCQVDSQVTMMFWYRQQPGQSLTLIATANQGSEATYESGFVIDKFPISRPNLTFSTLTVSNMSPEDSSIYLCSDWTGSYGYTFGSGTRLTVV.

The rearrangement uses TRBV19 and TRBJ2-3; D is uncertain. Trimming left V 3 bases short and J 5 bases short, with 12 bases between. CDR1 is LNHDA and CDR2 is SQIVND in the germline V gene (reference sequence). The CDR3 spans 14 residues. CDR3 amino acids: CASSMRPSQDTQYF. The CDR3 DNA follows: TGTGCCAGTAGTATGAGGCCCTCCCAAGATACGCAGTATTTT.

Details on this clone: At the DNA level, this CDR3 is encoded by other sequences in the same sample as well. The J gene is TRBJ1-2, the V gene TRBV29-1, with 7 nucleotides matching TRBD1. The V gene end was trimmed by 7 bases and the J gene end by 0 bases; junction bases not matched to a gene: 2. From germline, CDR1 is SQVTM and CDR2 ANQGSEA. The length of the CDR3 is 12 residues. This chain's CDR3 is CSGQGANYGYTF. The DNA for the CDR3 is TGCAGCGGTCAGGGGGCTAACTATGGCTACACCTTC.

The V gene is TRBV13, the J gene TRBJ2-3; 8 positions match TRBD1. The ends lost 5 bases at V and 1 base at J; junction bases unmatched: 8. CDR3 length equals 16 residues. Germline CDR1 PRHDT, CDR2 FYEKMQ (reference sequence). CDR3 protein: CASSPRTGSGTDTQYF. For the CDR3, the DNA is TGTGCCAGCAGCCCTCGGACAGGGAGCGGCACAGATACGCAGTATTTT.

The chain employs TRBV7-7 and TRBJ2-7, with TRBD1 identical over 10 bases. The CDR3 covers 14 residues. The V and J ends lost 5 bases and 3 bases, in that order; junction bases with no gene match: 4. Germline values: CDR1 SSHAT, CDR2 FNYEAQ (reference sequence). This CDR3 reads CASSAGTGDYEQYF. CDR3 bases: TGTGCCAGCAGCGCCGGGACAGGGGACTACGAGCAGTACTTC.

V gene TRBV3-1 (or the pseudogene TRBV3-2) combines with J gene TRBJ1-2; D is unresolved. In germline, CDR1 is LGHDT, CDR2 YNNKEL (reference sequence). Trimming removed 1 base at V and 8 bases at J, with 14 bases between. This CDR3 is built from 14 residues. As DNA, the CDR3 is TGTGCCAGCAGCCAAGCCATCCCCGCTTGGGGCTACACCTTC. Its translation is CASSQAIPAWGYTF.

The V and J genes are TRBV19 and TRBJ2-2, with D possibly matching TRBD2 (6 bases). The germline CDR1 and CDR2 sequences are LNHDA and SQIVND (reference sequence). With 11 bases removed from V and 1 base from J, the gap between germline ends came to 11 bases. The CDR3 extends over 13 amino acids. Written as DNA, the CDR3 is TGTGCCGCGGGACGGGTGAACACCGGGGAGCTGTTTTTT. Translated, it gives CAAGRVNTGELFF.

The rearrangement joins TRBV5-5 to TRBJ1-4, with TRBD1 as a possible D gene (5 bases). Per the germline V gene, CDR1 is SGHKS and CDR2 is YYEKEE (reference sequence). This CDR3 is built from 15 residues. The V end was cut by 0 bases, the J end by 8 bases, with 14 bases between. CDR3 DNA: TGTGCCAGCAGCTTGGCCCGGGGGGTAGGAGAAAAACTGTTTTTT. Translating gives CASSLARGVGEKLFF.

This chain uses TRBV4-3 with TRBJ1-6; D unclear. The germline V and J ends were trimmed by 0 bases and 0 bases, with 9 bases remaining between them. CDR3 length equals 17 residues. Germline values: CDR1 LGHNA, CDR2 YSLEER. CDR3 in DNA: TGCGCCAGCAGCCAAGAATTCTGGAGCTCCTATAATTCACCCCTCCACTTT. This gives the protein CASSQEFWSSYNSPLHF.

This sequence joins TRBV28 and TRBJ2-2; TRBD1 is a possible D gene (5 bases). The CDR3 extends over 14 amino acids. The germline gives CDR1 MDHEN, CDR2 SYDVKM. Deletions cut 6 bases from V and 5 bases from J, with 13 bases between. The CDR3 reads CASSPYAGTGELFF. CDR3 coding DNA: TGTGCCAGCAGCCCTTACGCAGGGACCGGGGAGCTGTTTTTT.

The gene calls are TRBV2 and TRBJ2-4; 8 bases line up with TRBD1. Germline V gene lookup returns CDR1 SNHLY and CDR2 FYNNEI. With V trimmed by 3 bases and J by 8 bases, 9 bases remained unmatched. This CDR3 has 15 amino acids. CDR3 protein: CASSDLDRVRDIQYF. The DNA of the CDR3 is TGTGCCAGCAGTGATTTGGACAGGGTGCGGGACATTCAGTACTTC.